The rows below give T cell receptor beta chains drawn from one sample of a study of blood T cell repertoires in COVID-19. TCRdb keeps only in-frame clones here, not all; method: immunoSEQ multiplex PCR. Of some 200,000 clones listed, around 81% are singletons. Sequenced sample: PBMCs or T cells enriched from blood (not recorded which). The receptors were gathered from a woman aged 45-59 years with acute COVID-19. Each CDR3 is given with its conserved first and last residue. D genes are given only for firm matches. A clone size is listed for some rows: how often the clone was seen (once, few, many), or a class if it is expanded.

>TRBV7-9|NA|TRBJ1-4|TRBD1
TGTGCCAGCAGCTTAATCCGGACAGGGGGCCTTAATGAAAAACTGTTTTTT
CASSLIRTGGLNEKLFF
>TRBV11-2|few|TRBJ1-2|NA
TGTGCCAGCAGCCAACAGGGTGTCGGCTACACCTTC
CASSQQGVGYTF
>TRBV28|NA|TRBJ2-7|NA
TGTGCCAGCACTTACGCGGGTTTGGGGTACGAGCAGTACTTC
CASTYAGLGYEQYF
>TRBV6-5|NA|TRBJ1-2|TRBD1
TGTGCCAGCAGTTTGAACGGACAGGGGAGTTACTATGGCTACACCTTC
CASSLNGQGSYYGYTF
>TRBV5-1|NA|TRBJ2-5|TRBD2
TGCGCCAGCAGCACGGGACTACCCCAAGAGACCCAGTACTTC
CASSTGLPQETQYF
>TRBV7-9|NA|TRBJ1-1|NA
TGTGCCAGCAGCCAAGGCAGGGATACTGAAGCTTTCTTT
CASSQGRDTEAFF
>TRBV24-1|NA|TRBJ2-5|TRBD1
TGTGCCACCAGTGACTCGGGACAGGGGAGACAAGAGACCCAGTACTTC
CATSDSGQGRQETQYF
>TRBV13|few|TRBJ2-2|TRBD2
TGTGCCAGCACATGGGCTAGCGGGAGTCCCACCGGGGAGCTGTTTTTT
CASTWASGSPTGELFF
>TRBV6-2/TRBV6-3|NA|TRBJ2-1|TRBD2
TGTGCCAGCAGCCCAAACGGGGGGGGGTCCTACAATGAGCAGTTCTTC
CASSPNGGGSYNEQFF
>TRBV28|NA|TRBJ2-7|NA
TGTGCCAGCAGTTTAACTCCCTACGAGCAGTACTTC
CASSLTPYEQYF
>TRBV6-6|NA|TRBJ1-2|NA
TGTGCCAGCAGCCGGGTACAGGCTAACTATGGCTACACCTTC
CASSRVQANYGYTF
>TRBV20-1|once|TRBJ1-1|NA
TGCAGTTACGAGGGGAACACTGAAGCTTTCTTT
CSYEGNTEAFF
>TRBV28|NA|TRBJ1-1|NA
TGTGCCAGCACCGAAGGGGGAGTGAACACTGAAGCTTTCTTT
CASTEGGVNTEAFF
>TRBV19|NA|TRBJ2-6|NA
TGTGCCAGTAGTAGAGCCTCACTCAATCCTTCCGGGGCCAACGTCCTGACTTTC
CASSRASLNPSGANVLTF
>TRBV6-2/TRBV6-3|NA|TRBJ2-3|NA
TGTGCCAGCAGTTCTATCAGTTGGACTATAAGCACAGATACGCAGTATTTT
CASSSISWTISTDTQYF
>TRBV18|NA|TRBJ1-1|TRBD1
TGTGCCAGCTCACCGGGAGGTGGAGGGGGCCGTGCCACTGAAGCTTTCTTT
CASSPGGGGGRATEAFF
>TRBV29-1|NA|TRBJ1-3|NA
TGCAGCGTTGTTTCTGACAGCTTGCTTGCTGGAAACACCATATATTTT
CSVVSDSLLAGNTIYF
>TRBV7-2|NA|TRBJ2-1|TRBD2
TGTGCCAGCAGCCCTGGACTAGCGGAGGGGGATGAGCAGTTCTTC
CASSPGLAEGDEQFF
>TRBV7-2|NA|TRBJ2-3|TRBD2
TGTGCCAGCAGCAGAGTTCGGACTAGCGTGAGATCCGGCACAGATACGCAGTATTTT
CASSRVRTSVRSGTDTQYF
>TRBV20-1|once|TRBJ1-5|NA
TGCAGTGCTAGTAGGACTGATCAGCCCCAGCATTTT
CSASRTDQPQHF
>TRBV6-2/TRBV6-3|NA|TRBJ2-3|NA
TGTGCCAGCAGTTACCTCGTCGGGGGAAGCACAGATACGCAGTATTTT
CASSYLVGGSTDTQYF
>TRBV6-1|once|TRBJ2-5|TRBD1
TGTGCCAGCAGTGAGCTCAGGGGGCTGGGAGAGACCCAGTACTTC
CASSELRGLGETQYF
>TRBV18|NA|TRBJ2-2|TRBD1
TGTGCCAGCTCACCACAGGGGGCAGGAAACACCGGGGAGCTGTTTTTT
CASSPQGAGNTGELFF
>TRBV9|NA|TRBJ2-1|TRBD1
TGTGCCAGCAGCCCAGGGGGGACAGGGTCCGATGAGCAGTTCTTC
CASSPGGTGSDEQFF
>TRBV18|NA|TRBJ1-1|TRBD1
TGTGCCAGCTCACCACCGGGACAGGGGGCCGCTGAAGCTTTCTTT
CASSPPGQGAAEAFF
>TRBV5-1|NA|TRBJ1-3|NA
TGCGCCAGCAGCTTGGAGGGGTCTGCTGGAAACACCATATATTTT
CASSLEGSAGNTIYF
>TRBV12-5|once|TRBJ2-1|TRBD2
TGTGCTAGTGGTGGCCAGGGGACTAGCGGCTCCTACAATGAGCAGTTCTTC
CASGGQGTSGSYNEQFF